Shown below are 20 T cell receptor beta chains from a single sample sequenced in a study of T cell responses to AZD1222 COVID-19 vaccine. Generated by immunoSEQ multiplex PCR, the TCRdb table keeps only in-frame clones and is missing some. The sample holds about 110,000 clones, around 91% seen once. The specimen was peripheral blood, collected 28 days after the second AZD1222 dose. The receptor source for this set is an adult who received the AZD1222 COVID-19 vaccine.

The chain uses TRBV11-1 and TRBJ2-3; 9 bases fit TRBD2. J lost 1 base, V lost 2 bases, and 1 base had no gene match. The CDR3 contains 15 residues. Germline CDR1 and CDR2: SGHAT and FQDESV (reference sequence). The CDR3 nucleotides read TGTGCCAGCAGCTTAATAGCGGGGGGCACAGATACGCAGTATTTT. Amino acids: CASSLIAGGTDTQYF.

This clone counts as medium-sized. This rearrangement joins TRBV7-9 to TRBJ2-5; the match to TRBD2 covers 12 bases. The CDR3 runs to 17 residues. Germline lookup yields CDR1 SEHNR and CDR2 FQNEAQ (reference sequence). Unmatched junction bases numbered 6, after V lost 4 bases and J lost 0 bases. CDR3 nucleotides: TGTGCCAGCAGCTGTCGGCGACTAGCGGGGGACCAAGAGACCCAGTACTTC. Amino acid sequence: CASSCRRLAGDQETQYF.

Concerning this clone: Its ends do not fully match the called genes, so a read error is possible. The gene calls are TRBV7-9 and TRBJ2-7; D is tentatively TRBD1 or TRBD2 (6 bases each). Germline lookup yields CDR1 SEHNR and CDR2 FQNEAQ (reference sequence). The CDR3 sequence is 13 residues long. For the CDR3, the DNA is TGTGCAAGCACCCTAATGGGGGGCGACGAGCAGTACTTC. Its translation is CASTLMGGDEQYF.

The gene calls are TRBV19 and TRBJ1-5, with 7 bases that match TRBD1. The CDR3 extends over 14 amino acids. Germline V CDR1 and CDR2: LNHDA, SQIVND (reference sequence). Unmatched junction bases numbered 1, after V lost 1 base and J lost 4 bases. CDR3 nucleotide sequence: TGTGCCAGTAGTATAGCAGGGGGAAATCAGCCCCAGCATTTT. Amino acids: CASSIAGGNQPQHF. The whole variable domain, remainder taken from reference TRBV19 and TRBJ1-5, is DGGITQSPKYLFRKEGQNVTLSCEQNLNHDAMYWYRQDPGQGLRLIYYSQIVNDFQKGDIAEGYSVSREKKESFPLTVTSAQKNPTAFYLCASSIAGGNQPQHFGDGTRLSIL.

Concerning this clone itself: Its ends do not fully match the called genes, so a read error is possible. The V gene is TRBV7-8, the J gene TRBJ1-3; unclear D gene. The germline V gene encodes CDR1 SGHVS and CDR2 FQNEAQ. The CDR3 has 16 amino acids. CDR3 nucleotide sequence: TGTGCCAGCAACTTAAGTCCAGGAGGGTCTGGAAACACCATATATTTT. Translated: CASNLSPGGSGNTIYF.

CDR3 nucleotides: TGCGCCAGCAGCCAAGGCGGGGCAGGCATATTGGGCTACACCTTC. Translating it yields CASSQGGAGILGYTF. V and J are TRBV4-3 and TRBJ1-2; weak D call: TRBD1 (5 bases). Trimming took off 1 base at V and 8 bases at J, with 17 bases between the two ends. Germline lookup yields CDR1 LGHNA and CDR2 YSLEER. This CDR3 comprises 15 residues.

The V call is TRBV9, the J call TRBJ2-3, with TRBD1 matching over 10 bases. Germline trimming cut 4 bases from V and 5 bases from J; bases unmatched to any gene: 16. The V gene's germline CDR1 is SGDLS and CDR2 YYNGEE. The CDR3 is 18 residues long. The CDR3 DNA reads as TGTGCCAGCAGCCCACAGCACCCGGGACAGGGGTTGAGAGATACGCAGTATTTT. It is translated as CASSPQHPGQGLRDTQYF.

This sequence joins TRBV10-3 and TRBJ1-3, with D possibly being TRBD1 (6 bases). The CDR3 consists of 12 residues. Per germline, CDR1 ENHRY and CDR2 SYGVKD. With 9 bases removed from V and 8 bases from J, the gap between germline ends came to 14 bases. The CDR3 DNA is TGTGCCATTCAGGACAGTCGGGACACCATATATTTT. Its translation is CAIQDSRDTIYF.

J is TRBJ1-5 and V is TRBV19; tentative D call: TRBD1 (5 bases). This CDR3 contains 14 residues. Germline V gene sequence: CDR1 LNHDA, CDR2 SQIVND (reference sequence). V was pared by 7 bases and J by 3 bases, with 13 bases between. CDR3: CASTADRLNQPQHF. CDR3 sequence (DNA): TGTGCCAGTACCGCTGACAGACTCAATCAGCCCCAGCATTTT.

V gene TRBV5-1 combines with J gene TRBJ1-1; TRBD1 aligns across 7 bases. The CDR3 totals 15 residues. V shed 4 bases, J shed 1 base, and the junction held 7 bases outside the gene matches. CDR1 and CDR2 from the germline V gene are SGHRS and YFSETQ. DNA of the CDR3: TGCGCCAGCAGCGTCCCGGGACAGAGGAACACTGAAGCTTTCTTT. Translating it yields CASSVPGQRNTEAFF.

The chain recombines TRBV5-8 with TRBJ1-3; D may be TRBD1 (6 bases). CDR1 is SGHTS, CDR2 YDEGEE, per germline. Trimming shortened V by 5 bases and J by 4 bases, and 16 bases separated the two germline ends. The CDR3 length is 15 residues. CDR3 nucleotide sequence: TGTGCCAGCAGACTTACAGGGACGGGGGGAAACACCATATATTTT. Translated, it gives CASRLTGTGGNTIYF.

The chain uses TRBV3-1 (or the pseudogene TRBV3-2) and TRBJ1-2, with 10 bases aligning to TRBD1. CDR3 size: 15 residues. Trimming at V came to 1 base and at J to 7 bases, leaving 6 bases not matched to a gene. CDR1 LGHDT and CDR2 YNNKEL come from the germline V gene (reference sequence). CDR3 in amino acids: CASSQGRTGGTGYTF. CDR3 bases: TGTGCCAGCAGCCAAGGGCGGACAGGGGGGACTGGCTACACCTTC.

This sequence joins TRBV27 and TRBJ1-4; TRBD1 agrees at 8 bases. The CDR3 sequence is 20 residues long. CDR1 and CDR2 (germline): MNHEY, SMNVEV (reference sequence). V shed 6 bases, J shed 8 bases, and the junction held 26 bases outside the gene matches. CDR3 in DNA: TGTGCCAGCAGCAGGGACAGGCAATACCCCGGGGGCAGGAGGGGCGAAAAACTGTTTTTT. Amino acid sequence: CASSRDRQYPGGRRGEKLFF.

The CDR3 sequence is CASSARGERGYQETQYF. The CDR3 region has the DNA TGTGCCAGCAGCGCCCGGGGCGAGCGGGGGTACCAAGAGACCCAGTACTTC. The chain recombines TRBV3-1 (or the pseudogene TRBV3-2) with TRBJ2-5, with 8 nucleotides matching TRBD2. Trimming took 5 bases from V and 0 from J; bases not matched to a gene: 11. Germline values: CDR1 LGHDT, CDR2 YNNKEL (reference sequence). There are 17 residues in the CDR3.

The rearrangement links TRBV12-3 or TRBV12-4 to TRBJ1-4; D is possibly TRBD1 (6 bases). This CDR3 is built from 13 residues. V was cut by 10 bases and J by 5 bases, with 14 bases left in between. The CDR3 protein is CATGGTRNEKLFF. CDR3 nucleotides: TGTGCCACCGGCGGGACACGGAATGAAAAACTGTTTTTT.

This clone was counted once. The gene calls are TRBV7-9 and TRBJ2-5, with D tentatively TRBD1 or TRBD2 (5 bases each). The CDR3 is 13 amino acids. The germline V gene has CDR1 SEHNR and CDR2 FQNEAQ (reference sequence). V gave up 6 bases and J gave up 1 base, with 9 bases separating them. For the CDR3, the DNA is TGTGCCAGCAGTACCGGGGCCCAAGAGACCCAGTACTTC. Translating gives CASSTGAQETQYF. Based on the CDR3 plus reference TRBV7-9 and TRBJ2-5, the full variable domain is DTGVSQNPRHKITKRGQNVTFRCDPISEHNRLYWYRQTLGQGPEFLTYFQNEAQLEKSRLLSDRFSAERPKGSFSTLEIQRTEQGDSAMYLCASSTGAQETQYFGPGTRLLVL.

The CDR3 coding sequence is TGTGCCAGCAGCTTAGATCAGTGGTTAGGCGAGCAGTACTTC. Its translation is CASSLDQWLGEQYF. The J gene is TRBJ2-7, the V gene TRBV11-2; no firm D call. The CDR3 runs to 14 residues. CDR1 and CDR2 (germline): SGHAT, FQNNGV. The ends were cut back, 0 bases at V and 6 bases at J, with 12 bases in the middle.

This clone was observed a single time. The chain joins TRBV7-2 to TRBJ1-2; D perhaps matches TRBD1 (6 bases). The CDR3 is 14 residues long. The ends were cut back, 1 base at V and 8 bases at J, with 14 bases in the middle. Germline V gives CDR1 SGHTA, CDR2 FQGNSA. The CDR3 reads CASSLVWGHGGYTF. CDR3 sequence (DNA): TGTGCCAGCAGCTTAGTTTGGGGGCATGGAGGCTACACCTTC. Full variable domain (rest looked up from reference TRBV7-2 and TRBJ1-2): GAGVSQSPSNKVTEKGKDVELRCDPISGHTALYWYRQSLGQGLEFLIYFQGNSAPDKSGLPSDRFSAERTGGSVSTLTIQRTQQEDSAVYLCASSLVWGHGGYTFGSGTRLTVV.

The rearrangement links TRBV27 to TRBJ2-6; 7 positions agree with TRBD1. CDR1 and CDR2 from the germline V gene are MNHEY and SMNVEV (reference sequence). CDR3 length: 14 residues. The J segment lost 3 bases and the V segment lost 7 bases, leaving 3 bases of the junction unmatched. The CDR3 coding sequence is TGTGCCAGCACCGACAGGGTTGGGGCCAACGTCCTGACTTTC. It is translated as CASTDRVGANVLTF.

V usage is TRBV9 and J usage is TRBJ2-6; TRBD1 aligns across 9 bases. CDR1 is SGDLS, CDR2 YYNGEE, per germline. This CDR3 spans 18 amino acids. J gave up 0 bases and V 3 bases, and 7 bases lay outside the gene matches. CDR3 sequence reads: CASSGAGTGRSGANVLTF. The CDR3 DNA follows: TGTGCCAGCAGCGGAGCCGGGACAGGGCGCTCTGGGGCCAACGTCCTGACTTTC.